This T cell receptor (beta chain) was profiled in a study of T cells in Graves' hyperthyroidism and ophthalmopathy. Study information: Staff took peripheral blood when the initial diagnosis was made, before any treatment began.

The CDR3 loop spans 13 amino acids. V shed 4 bases and J shed 10 bases, with 14 bases lying between them. The cohort's ophthalmopathy patients, a group with duration under 3 months, had a Clinical Activity Score of at least 3 and a NOSPECS grade of at least 4. The CDR3 regions of TCR beta were amplified from RNA transcripts. During a first-round RT-PCR of the TCR CDR3, the HTBI primer set was used. TCRdb used MiXCR to reprocess the multiplex PCR reads, holding one entry per CDR3 protein. Of some 550,000 distinct CDR3 sequences listed, approximately 15% are singletons. The chain recombines TRBV12-3 or TRBV12-4 with TRBJ2-1; possible D gene TRBD1, 5 bases. The sample comprised blood. This TCR was sampled from a woman between 40 and 50 years old with Graves' ophthalmopathy. The CDR3 sequence: CASSYGQGGEQFF. Written as DNA, the CDR3 is TGTGCCAGCAGTTATGGGCAGGGCGGCGAGCAGTTCTTC.